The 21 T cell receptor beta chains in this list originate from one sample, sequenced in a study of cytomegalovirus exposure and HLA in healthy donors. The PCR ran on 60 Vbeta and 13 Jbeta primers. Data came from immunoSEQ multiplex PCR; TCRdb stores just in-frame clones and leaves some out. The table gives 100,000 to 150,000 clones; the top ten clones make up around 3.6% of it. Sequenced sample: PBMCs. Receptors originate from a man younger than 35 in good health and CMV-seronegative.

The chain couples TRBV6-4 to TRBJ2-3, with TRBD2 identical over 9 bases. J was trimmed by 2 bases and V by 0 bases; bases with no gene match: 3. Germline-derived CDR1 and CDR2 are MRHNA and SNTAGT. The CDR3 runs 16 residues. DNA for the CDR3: TGTGCCAGCAGTGACTCAGCGGGGGGCGCCACAGATACGCAGTATTTT. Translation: CASSDSAGGATDTQYF.

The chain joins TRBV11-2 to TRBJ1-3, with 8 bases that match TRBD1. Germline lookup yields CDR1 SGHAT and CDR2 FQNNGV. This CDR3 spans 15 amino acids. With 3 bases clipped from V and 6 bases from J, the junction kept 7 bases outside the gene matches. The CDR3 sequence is CASSFEDRGSNTIYF. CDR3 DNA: TGTGCCAGCAGCTTTGAAGACAGGGGCTCAAACACCATATATTTT.

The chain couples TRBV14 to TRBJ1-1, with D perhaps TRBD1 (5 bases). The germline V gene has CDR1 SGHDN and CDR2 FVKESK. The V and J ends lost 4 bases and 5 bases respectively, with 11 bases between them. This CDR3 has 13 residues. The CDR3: CASSRGRGTEAFF. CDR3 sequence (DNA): TGTGCCAGCAGCCGAGGGAGGGGTACTGAAGCTTTCTTT.

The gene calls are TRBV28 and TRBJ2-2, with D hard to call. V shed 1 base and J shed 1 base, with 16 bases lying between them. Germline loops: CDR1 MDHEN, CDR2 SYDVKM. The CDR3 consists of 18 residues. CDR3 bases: TGTGCCAGCAGTTTATCAGTCGGGTTTTGGCAGAACACCGGGGAGCTGTTTTTT. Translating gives CASSLSVGFWQNTGELFF.

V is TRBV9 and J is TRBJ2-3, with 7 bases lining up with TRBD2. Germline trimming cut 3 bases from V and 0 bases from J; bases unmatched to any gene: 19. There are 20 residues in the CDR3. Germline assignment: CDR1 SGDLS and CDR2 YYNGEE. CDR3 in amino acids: CASSALTGTTANPSTDTQYF. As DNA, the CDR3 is TGTGCCAGCAGCGCGCTCACCGGGACTACAGCCAACCCTAGCACAGATACGCAGTATTTT.

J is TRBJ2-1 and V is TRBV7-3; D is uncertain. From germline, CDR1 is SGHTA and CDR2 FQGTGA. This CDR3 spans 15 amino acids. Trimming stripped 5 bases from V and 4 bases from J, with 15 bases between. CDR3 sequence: CASSPRETAYNEQFF. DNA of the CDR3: TGTGCCAGCAGCCCCCGCGAAACCGCGTACAATGAGCAGTTCTTC.

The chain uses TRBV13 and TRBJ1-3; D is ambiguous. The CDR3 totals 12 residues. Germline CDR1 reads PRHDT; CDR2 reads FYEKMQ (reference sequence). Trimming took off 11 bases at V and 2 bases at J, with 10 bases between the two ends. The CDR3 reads CAGRDTGNTIYF. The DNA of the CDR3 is TGTGCCGGACGGGATACTGGAAACACCATATATTTT.

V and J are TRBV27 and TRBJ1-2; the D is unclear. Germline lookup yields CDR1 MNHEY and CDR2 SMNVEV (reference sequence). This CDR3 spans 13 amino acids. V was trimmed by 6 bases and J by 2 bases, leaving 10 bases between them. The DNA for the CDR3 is TGTGCCAGCAGGCTGACGGGGAACTATGGCTACACCTTC. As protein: CASRLTGNYGYTF.

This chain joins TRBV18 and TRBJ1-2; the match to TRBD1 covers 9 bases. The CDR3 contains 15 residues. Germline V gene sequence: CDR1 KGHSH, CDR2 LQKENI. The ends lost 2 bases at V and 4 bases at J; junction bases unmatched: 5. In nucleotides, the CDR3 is TGTGCCAGCTCACCAAAGACAGGGGGGTCCTATGGCTACACCTTC. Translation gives CASSPKTGGSYGYTF.

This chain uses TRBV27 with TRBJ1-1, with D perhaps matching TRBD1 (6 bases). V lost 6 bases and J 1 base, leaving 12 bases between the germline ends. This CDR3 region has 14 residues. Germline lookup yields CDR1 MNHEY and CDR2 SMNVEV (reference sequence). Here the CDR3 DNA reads TGTGCCAGCAGCTACCGGACAGCGAACACTGAAGCTTTCTTT. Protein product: CASSYRTANTEAFF.

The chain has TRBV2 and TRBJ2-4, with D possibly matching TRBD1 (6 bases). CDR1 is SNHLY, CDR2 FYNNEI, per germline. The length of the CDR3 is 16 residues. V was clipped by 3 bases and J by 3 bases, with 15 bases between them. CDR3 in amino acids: CASSDQGRGIKNIQYF. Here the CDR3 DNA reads TGTGCCAGCAGTGATCAGGGCAGGGGCATCAAAAACATTCAGTACTTC.

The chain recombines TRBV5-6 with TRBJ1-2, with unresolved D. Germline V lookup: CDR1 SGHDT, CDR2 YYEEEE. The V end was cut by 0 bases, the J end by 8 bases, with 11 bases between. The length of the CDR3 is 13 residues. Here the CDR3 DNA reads TGTGCCAGCAGCTTGGGCCGGAGGGAAGGCTACACCTTC. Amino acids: CASSLGRREGYTF.

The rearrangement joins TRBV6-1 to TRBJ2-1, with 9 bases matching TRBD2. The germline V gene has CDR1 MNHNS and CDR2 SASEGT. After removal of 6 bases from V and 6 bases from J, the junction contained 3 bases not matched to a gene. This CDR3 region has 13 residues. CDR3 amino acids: CASRAGGSNEQFF. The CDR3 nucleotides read TGTGCCAGCAGAGCGGGGGGCAGCAATGAGCAGTTCTTC.

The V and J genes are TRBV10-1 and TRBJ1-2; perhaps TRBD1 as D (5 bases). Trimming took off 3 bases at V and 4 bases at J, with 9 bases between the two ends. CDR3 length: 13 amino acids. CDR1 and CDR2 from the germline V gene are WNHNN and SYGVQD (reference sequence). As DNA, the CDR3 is TGCGCCAGCAGTGATAGACAGACCTATGGCTACACCTTC. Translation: CASSDRQTYGYTF.

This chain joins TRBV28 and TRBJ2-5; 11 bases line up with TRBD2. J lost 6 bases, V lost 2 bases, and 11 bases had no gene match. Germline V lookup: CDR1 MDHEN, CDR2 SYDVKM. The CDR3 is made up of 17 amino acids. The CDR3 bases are TGTGCCAGCAGTTTAGGGCTAGCGGGGGGCGCGGGAAAGACCCAGTACTTC. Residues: CASSLGLAGGAGKTQYF.

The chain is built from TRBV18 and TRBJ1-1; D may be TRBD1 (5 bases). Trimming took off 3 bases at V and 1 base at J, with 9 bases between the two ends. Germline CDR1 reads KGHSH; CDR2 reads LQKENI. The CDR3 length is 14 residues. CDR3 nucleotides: TGTGCCAGCTCACCGGACACCCCGAACACTGAAGCTTTCTTT. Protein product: CASSPDTPNTEAFF.

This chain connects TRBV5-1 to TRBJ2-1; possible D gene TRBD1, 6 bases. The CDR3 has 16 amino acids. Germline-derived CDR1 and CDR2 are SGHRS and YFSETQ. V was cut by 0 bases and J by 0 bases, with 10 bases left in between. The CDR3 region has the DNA TGCGCCAGCAGCTTGGGGACAGCCAACTCCTACAATGAGCAGTTCTTC. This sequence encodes CASSLGTANSYNEQFF.

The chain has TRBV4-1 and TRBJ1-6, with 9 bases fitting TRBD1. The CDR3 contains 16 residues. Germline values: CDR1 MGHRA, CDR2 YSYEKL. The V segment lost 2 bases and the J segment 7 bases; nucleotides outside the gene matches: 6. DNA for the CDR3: TGCGCCAGCAGCCAAACGTCGACAGGGGGAAATTCACCCCTCCACTTT. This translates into CASSQTSTGGNSPLHF.

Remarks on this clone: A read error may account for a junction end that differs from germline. CDR3 nucleotides: TGTGCCAGCAGCGCGACACGGGGGGAGGACACTGAAGCTCTCTTT. Translation: CASSATRGEDTEALF. The V and J genes are TRBV7-6 and TRBJ1-1; a weak D match, TRBD1 (5 bases). CDR1 is SGHVS and CDR2 is FNYEAQ in the germline V gene. CDR3 length: 15 residues. Looking up the rest from reference TRBV7-6 and TRBJ1-1 gives the full variable domain: GAGVSQSPRYKVTKRGQDVALRCDPISGHVSLYWYRQALGQGPEFLTYFNYEAQQDKSGLPNDRFSAERPEGSISTLTIQRTEQRDSAMYRCASSATRGEDTEALFGQGTRLTVV.

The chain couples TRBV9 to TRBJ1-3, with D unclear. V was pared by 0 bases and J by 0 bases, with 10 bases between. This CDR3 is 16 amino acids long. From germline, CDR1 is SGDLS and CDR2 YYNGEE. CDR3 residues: CASSVEQARSGNTIYF. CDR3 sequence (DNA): TGTGCCAGCAGCGTAGAGCAGGCCCGCTCTGGAAACACCATATATTTT.

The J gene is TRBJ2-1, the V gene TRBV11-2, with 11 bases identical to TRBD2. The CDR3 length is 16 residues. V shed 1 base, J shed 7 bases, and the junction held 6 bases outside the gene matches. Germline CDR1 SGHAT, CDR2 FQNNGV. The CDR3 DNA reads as TGTGCCAGCAGCTTAGTTCTAGCGGGAGGAGGAAATGAGCAGTTCTTC. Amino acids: CASSLVLAGGGNEQFF.